A selection of T cell receptor beta chains follows, all from one sample in a study of blood T cell repertoires in COVID-19. Sequenced by immunoSEQ multiplex PCR; TCRdb stores in-frame clones only, minus some. The sample holds about 340,000 clones; less than 90% are singletons and the top ten take under 8.5%. The sequencing sample was made of peripheral blood. The origin of the receptors is a woman aged 60-75 years with COVID-19, enrolled during active disease. The CDR3 runs from the conserved cysteine through the conserved F or W. The D gene is left open where the match is weak. Only some rows state a clone size, as once, few, many or a class for expanded clones.

CDR3 protein: CASSQVFMTSGGEETQYF; CDR3 DNA: TGCGCCAGCAGCCAAGTCTTTATGACTAGCGGGGGAGAAGAGACCCAGTACTTC; clone size: .; V gene: TRBV4-1; D gene: TRBD2; J gene: TRBJ2-5
CDR3 protein: CASSSLGQGVIF; CDR3 DNA: TGTGCCAGCAGCTCCCTGGGACAGGGGGTGATCTTT; clone size: .; V gene: TRBV9; D gene: TRBD1; J gene: TRBJ1-1
CDR3 protein: CASSQEAASSYEQYF; CDR3 DNA: TGTGCCAGCAGCCAAGAAGCGGCTAGCTCCTACGAGCAGTACTTC; clone size: .; V gene: TRBV14; D gene: .; J gene: TRBJ2-7
CDR3 protein: CASSLATGSSYEQYF; CDR3 DNA: TGTGCCAGCAGCTTAGCCACAGGGAGTTCCTACGAGCAGTACTTC; clone size: .; V gene: TRBV11-2; D gene: .; J gene: TRBJ2-7
CDR3 protein: CASSLYGMGGAQAEQYF; CDR3 DNA: TGTGCCAGCAGCTTGTACGGGATGGGGGGAGCCCAGGCCGAGCAGTACTTC; clone size: .; V gene: TRBV5-6; D gene: .; J gene: TRBJ2-7
CDR3 protein: CASSFTGYEQYF; CDR3 DNA: TGTGCCAGCAGTTTTACAGGGTACGAGCAGTACTTC; clone size: .; V gene: TRBV12-3/TRBV12-4; D gene: .; J gene: TRBJ2-7
CDR3 protein: CASSHQGIRSEAFF; CDR3 DNA: TGCGCCAGCAGCCATCAGGGTATAAGAAGTGAAGCTTTCTTT; clone size: .; V gene: TRBV5-1; D gene: .; J gene: TRBJ1-1
CDR3 protein: CASSLNTGFKATNEKLFF; CDR3 DNA: TGTGCCAGCTCCCTAAATACAGGGTTTAAAGCAACTAATGAAAAACTGTTTTTT; clone size: .; V gene: TRBV18; D gene: .; J gene: TRBJ1-4
CDR3 protein: CASSQDRGGGGVGSQPQHF; CDR3 DNA: TGTGCCAGCAGCCAAGATCGTGGAGGGGGGGGCGTAGGGAGTCAGCCCCAGCATTTT; clone size: .; V gene: TRBV14; D gene: .; J gene: TRBJ1-5
CDR3 protein: CASSLPDTDTQYF; CDR3 DNA: TGTGCCAGCAGCTTGCCAGACACAGATACGCAGTATTTT; clone size: .; V gene: TRBV5-5; D gene: .; J gene: TRBJ2-3
CDR3 protein: CASSRTGSYGYTF; CDR3 DNA: TGTGCCAGTAGTAGGACAGGGAGCTATGGCTACACCTTC; clone size: .; V gene: TRBV19; D gene: TRBD1; J gene: TRBJ1-2
CDR3 protein: CASSITVQGHYGYTF; CDR3 DNA: TGTGCCAGTAGTATTACGGTCCAGGGCCACTATGGCTACACCTTC; clone size: once; V gene: TRBV19; D gene: .; J gene: TRBJ1-2
CDR3 protein: CSARSPAEAFF; CDR3 DNA: TGCAGTGCTCGAAGCCCCGCTGAAGCTTTCTTT; clone size: .; V gene: TRBV20-1; D gene: .; J gene: TRBJ1-1
CDR3 protein: CASRGTGANNQPQHF; CDR3 DNA: TGTGCCAGCAGAGGGACAGGGGCGAACAACCAGCCCCAGCATTTT; clone size: .; V gene: TRBV2; D gene: TRBD1; J gene: TRBJ1-5
CDR3 protein: CASSRSGLTGYSGNTIYF; CDR3 DNA: TGTGCCAGCAGCCGTAGCGGGCTGACAGGCTACTCTGGAAACACCATATATTTT; clone size: .; V gene: TRBV11-3; D gene: .; J gene: TRBJ1-3
CDR3 protein: CAVPADNRGFVETQYF; CDR3 DNA: TGTGCAGTGCCAGCCGATAACAGGGGGTTTGTGGAGACCCAGTACTTC; clone size: .; V gene: TRBV2; D gene: TRBD1; J gene: TRBJ2-5
CDR3 protein: CASSKEEPKRWQGTTGANVLTF; CDR3 DNA: TGTGCCAGCAGCAAAGAGGAGCCGAAGAGATGGCAGGGGACTACTGGGGCCAACGTCCTGACTTTC; clone size: .; V gene: TRBV21-1; D gene: .; J gene: TRBJ2-6
CDR3 protein: CASSQDGRGKTYNEQFF; CDR3 DNA: TGTGCCAGCAGCCAAGATGGGCGGGGGAAAACCTACAATGAGCAGTTCTTC; clone size: .; V gene: TRBV3-1/TRBV3-2; D gene: TRBD2; J gene: TRBJ2-1
CDR3 protein: CAIRPKGQAYEQYF; CDR3 DNA: TGCGCCATCCGTCCCAAGGGACAGGCCTACGAGCAGTACTTC; clone size: .; V gene: TRBV23-1; D gene: TRBD1; J gene: TRBJ2-7
CDR3 protein: CASSIGTSGYNEQFF; CDR3 DNA: TGTGCCAGTAGTATAGGCACTAGCGGGTACAATGAGCAGTTCTTC; clone size: .; V gene: TRBV19; D gene: TRBD2; J gene: TRBJ2-1
CDR3 protein: CASSYSPGLAQYF; CDR3 DNA: TGTGCCAGCAGTTACTCTCCGGGACTAGCGCAGTATTTT; clone size: once; V gene: TRBV6-2/TRBV6-3; D gene: TRBD2; J gene: TRBJ2-3
CDR3 protein: CASSPSSGGYNEQFF; CDR3 DNA: TGTGCCAGCAGCCCTTCTAGCGGGGGCTACAATGAGCAGTTCTTC; clone size: .; V gene: TRBV3-1/TRBV3-2; D gene: TRBD2; J gene: TRBJ2-1
CDR3 protein: CASSPSSGPGKYF; CDR3 DNA: TGTGCCAGCAGCCCATCTAGCGGGCCTGGGAAGTACTTC; clone size: .; V gene: TRBV3-1/TRBV3-2; D gene: TRBD2; J gene: TRBJ2-7
CDR3 protein: CASSYGQGMYEQYF; CDR3 DNA: TGTGCCAGCAGTTACGGACAGGGGATGTACGAGCAGTACTTC; clone size: .; V gene: TRBV6-5; D gene: TRBD1; J gene: TRBJ2-7